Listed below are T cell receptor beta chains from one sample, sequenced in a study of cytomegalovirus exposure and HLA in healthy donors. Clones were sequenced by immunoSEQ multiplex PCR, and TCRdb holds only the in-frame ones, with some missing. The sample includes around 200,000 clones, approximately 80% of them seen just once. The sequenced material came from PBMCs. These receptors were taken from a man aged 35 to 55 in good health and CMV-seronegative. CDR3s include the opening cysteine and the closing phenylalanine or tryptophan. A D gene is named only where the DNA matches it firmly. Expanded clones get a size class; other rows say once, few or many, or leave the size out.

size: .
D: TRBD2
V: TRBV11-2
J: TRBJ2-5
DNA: TGTGCCAGCAGCTCCTTACTAGCGGTCCAAGAGACCCAGTACTTC
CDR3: CASSSLLAVQETQYF

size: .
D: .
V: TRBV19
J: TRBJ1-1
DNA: TGTGCCAGTAGTCCCCCAGGGGATGGAGCTGAAGCTTTCTTT
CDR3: CASSPPGDGAEAFF

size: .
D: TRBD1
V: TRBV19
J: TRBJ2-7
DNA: TGTGCCAGTAGTCCCGTAGGGGGACAGCTCTACGAGCAGTACTTC
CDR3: CASSPVGGQLYEQYF

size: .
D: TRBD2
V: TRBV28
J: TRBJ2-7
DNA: TGTGCCAGCAGCCGAATAGCGGGAGGGCCAGAAGAGCAGTACTTC
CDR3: CASSRIAGGPEEQYF

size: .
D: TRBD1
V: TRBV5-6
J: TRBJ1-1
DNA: TGTGCCAGCAGCTTCTGGACAGGGGGCGGGCGCACTGAAGCTTTCTTT
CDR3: CASSFWTGGGRTEAFF

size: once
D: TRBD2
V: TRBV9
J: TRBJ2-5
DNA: TGTGCCAGCAGCGTAGTGCAAGGACTAGCGAGGGAGACCCAGTACTTC
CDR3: CASSVVQGLARETQYF

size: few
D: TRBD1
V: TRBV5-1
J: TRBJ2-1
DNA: TGCGCCAGCAGCCTAGGGGGCGAATTCAAGAATGAGCAGTTCTTC
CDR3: CASSLGGEFKNEQFF

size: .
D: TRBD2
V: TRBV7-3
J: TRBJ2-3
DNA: TGTGCCAGCAGCTTAACTAGCGGGAGTTTAAGTACGCAGTATTTT
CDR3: CASSLTSGSLSTQYF

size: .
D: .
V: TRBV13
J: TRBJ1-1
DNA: TGTGCCAGCAGGGCATTGGTGAACACTGAAGCTTTCTTT
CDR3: CASRALVNTEAFF

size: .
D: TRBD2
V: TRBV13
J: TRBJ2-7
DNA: TGTGCCAGCAGCTCCGGACTAGCGGGAACCCACGAGCAGTACTTC
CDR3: CASSSGLAGTHEQYF

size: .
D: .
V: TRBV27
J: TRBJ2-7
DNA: TGTGCCAGCAGTCCTAACAGGAAATCCTACGAGCAGTACTTC
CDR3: CASSPNRKSYEQYF

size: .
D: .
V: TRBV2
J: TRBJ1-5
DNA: TGTGCCAGCAGTACCGACAGGAATCAGCCCCAGCATTTT
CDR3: CASSTDRNQPQHF

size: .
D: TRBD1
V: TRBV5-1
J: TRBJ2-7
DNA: TGCGCCAGCAGCCGGGGACAGGGGGAGGAGCAGTACTTC
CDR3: CASSRGQGEEQYF

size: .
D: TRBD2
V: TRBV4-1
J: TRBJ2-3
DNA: TGCGCCAGCAGCCAAGTTTGGAGGGAGGGCCGCGCAGATACGCAGTATTTT
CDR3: CASSQVWREGRADTQYF

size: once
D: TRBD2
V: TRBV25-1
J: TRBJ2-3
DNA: TGTGCCAGCGGGGGACTAGCGGGGGCGGGAGATACGCAGTATTTT
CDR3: CASGGLAGAGDTQYF

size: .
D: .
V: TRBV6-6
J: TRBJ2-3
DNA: TGTGCCAGCCTAGTACCTAGCACAGATACGCAGTATTTT
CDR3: CASLVPSTDTQYF

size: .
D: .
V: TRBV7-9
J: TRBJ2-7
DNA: TGTGCCAGCAGCAGGGACAACTACGAGCAGTACTTC
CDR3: CASSRDNYEQYF

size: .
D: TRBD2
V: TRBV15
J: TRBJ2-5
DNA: TGTGCCACCAGCAGCCGGACTAGCGGGGGACCTTACAATCAAGAGACCCAGTACTTC
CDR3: CATSSRTSGGPYNQETQYF

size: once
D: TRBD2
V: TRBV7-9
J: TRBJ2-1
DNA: TGTTCCAGCAGCTTACATCACGGGGGGGTGTTCTTC
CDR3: CSSSLHHGGVFF

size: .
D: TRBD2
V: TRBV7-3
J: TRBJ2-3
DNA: TGTGCCAGCAGCTTAAGCGGGAGGACCACAGATACGCAGTATTTT
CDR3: CASSLSGRTTDTQYF

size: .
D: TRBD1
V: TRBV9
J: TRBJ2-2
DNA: TGTGCCAGCAGCGTAGCGGCAGGGGGCTTCTCAACCGGGGAGCTGTTTTTT
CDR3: CASSVAAGGFSTGELFF

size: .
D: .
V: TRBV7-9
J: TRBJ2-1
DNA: TGTGCCACTACCAAATTTGATAACAATGAGCAGTTCTTC
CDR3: CATTKFDNNEQFF

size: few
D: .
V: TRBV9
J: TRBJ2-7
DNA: TGTGCCAGCAGCGTAGGCCCAGGTCCCACCTACGAGCAGTACTTC
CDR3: CASSVGPGPTYEQYF

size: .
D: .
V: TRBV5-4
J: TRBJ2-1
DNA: TGTGCCAGCAGCTGGAGGAGGGCCTTAAACAATGAGCAGTTCTTC
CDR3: CASSWRRALNNEQFF

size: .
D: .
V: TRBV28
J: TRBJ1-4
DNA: TGTGCCAGCAGTTCAGGGCAGTCTAATGAAAAACTGTTTTTT
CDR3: CASSSGQSNEKLFF

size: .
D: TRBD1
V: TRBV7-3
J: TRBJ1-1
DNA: TGTGCCAGCAGCCTCGACAGGGGTAGGGAAGCTTTCTTT
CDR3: CASSLDRGREAFF

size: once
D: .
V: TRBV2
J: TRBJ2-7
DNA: TGTGCCAGCAGTGGGGGCAGCGCGTACGAGCAGTACTTC
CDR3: CASSGGSAYEQYF

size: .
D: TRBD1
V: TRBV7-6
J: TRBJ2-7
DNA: TGTGCCAGCAGACCGGGGACAGGGGCCAACGAGCAGTACTTC
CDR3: CASRPGTGANEQYF

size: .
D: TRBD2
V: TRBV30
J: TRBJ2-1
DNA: TGTGCCTGGAGACAGACTAGCGGGATCCTCTATGAGCAGTTCTTC
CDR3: CAWRQTSGILYEQFF

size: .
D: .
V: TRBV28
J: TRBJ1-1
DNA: TGTGCCAGCAGTTTTCACAGAATGAACACTGAAGCTTTCTTT
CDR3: CASSFHRMNTEAFF

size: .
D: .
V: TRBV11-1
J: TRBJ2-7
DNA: TGTGCCAGCAGCTCGCACCCAGACAGGTACTCGAGGGAGCAGTACTTC
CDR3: CASSSHPDRYSREQYF

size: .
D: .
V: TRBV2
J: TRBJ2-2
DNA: TGTGCCAGCAGTGACCCCAGGGGTGTCGGGGAGCTGTTTTTT
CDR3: CASSDPRGVGELFF

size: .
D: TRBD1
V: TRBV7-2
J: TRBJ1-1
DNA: TGTGCCAGCAGGTGCGACAGGGGGCGAGGCACTGAAGCTTTCTTT
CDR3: CASRCDRGRGTEAFF

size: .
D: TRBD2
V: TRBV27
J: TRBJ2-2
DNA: TGTGCCAGCAGTCCGCCGGGACTAGCGGGAGCCGGGGAGCTGTTTTTT
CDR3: CASSPPGLAGAGELFF

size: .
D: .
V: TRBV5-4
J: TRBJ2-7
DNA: TGTGCCAGCAGCTTGGGTCAGGGCGAGCAGTACTTC
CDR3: CASSLGQGEQYF

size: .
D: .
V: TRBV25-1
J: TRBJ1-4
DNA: TGTGCCAGCAGCCCCGTTGGGGCTACTGAAAAACTGTTTTTT
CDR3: CASSPVGATEKLFF

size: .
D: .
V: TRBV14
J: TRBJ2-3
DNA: TGTGCCAGCAGCCAAGAGGAAGCGTATAGCACAGATACGCAGTATTTT
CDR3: CASSQEEAYSTDTQYF

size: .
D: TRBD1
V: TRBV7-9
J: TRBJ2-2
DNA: TGTGCCAGCAGCTTCTCCGGGACAGGGAACACCGGGGAGCTGTTTTTT
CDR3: CASSFSGTGNTGELFF

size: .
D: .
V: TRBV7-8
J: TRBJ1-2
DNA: TGTGCCAGCAGCTTCGGCAGAGGCGACTATGGCTACACCTTC
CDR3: CASSFGRGDYGYTF

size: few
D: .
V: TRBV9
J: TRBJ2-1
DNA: TGTGCCAGCAGCGTAGGAGGGCTAGCTTTGGATGAGCAGTTCTTC
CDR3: CASSVGGLALDEQFF

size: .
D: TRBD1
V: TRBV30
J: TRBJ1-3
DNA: TGTGCCTGGACAGGACAGGGGATAAGAAACACCATATATTTT
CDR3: CAWTGQGIRNTIYF

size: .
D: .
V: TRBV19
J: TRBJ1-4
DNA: TGTGCCAGTAGTATAAACATCCGAGGCGGGAAACTGTTTTTT
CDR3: CASSINIRGGKLFF

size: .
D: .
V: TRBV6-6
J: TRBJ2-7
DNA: TGTGCCAGCAGTTACTCGAAGGAGACGCCGACCTACGAGCAGTACTTC
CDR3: CASSYSKETPTYEQYF

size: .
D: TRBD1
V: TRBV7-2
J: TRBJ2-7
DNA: TGTGCCAGCAGCTCCGCGGGACAGGTCTCCTCCTACGAGCAGTACTTC
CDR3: CASSSAGQVSSYEQYF

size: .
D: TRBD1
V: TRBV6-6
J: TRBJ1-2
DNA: TGTGCCAGCAGCGACAGGGGAGTGGATGGCTACACCTTC
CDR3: CASSDRGVDGYTF

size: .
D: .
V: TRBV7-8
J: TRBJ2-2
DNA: TGTGCCAGCAGTCCCCTGGCGGGTGGGAACACCGGGGAGCTGTTTTTT
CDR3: CASSPLAGGNTGELFF

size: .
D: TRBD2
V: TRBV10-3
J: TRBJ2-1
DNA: TGTGCCACCCGACTAGCGGGAGTTGAGCAGTTCTTC
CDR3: CATRLAGVEQFF

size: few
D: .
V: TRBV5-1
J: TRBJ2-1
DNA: TGCGCCAGCAGCTTGGAGGGTCAGGGTGGTGAGCAGTTCTTC
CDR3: CASSLEGQGGEQFF

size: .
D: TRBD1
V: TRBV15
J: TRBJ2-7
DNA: TGTGCCACCGGAAAAGCCGGGACAGGGGAAGTCGAGCAGTACTTC
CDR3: CATGKAGTGEVEQYF

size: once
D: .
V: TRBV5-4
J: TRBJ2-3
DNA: TGTGCCAGCAGCTTGACGGGTTTTGGCACAGATACGCAGTATTTT
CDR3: CASSLTGFGTDTQYF

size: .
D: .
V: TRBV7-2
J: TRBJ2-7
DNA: TGTGCCAGCAGCCCCGGGGGAGGGGGAAACTCCTACGAGCAGTACTTC
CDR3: CASSPGGGGNSYEQYF

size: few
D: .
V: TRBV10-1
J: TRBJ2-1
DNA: TGCGCCAGCAGTGAGGCGCGTAACAATGAGCAGTTCTTC
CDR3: CASSEARNNEQFF

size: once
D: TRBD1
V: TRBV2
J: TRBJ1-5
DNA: TGTGCCAGCAGTGATTCTGGGACAGGGAATCAGCCCCAGCATTTT
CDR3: CASSDSGTGNQPQHF

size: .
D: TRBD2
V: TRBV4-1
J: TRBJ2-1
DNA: TGCGCCAGCAGCCAAGATCTAGCGGCTCGCAATGAGCAGTTCTTC
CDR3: CASSQDLAARNEQFF